This T cell receptor (beta chain) was captured in a study of Graves' ophthalmopathy and Graves' hyperthyroidism. Amplified material comprised TCR beta CDR3 regions derived from RNA transcripts. First-round RT-PCR employed HTBI primers, with a second-round multiplex PCR after it. MiXCR, applied by TCRdb to the multiplex PCR reads, yields one record per CDR3 protein. Altogether hundreds of thousands of distinct CDR3 sequences are present, about two fifths being singletons, with the ten largest covering 2.5% to 3.5%. Turning to this clonotype: Antigen unknown.

Study observations and caveats: The model predicted progression of ophthalmopathy with a sensitivity of roughly 71%, and its specificity was about 73%.

Those donors who had ophthalmopathy presented with moderate-to-severe activity, a CAS of ≥3, a NOSPECS of ≥4 and a duration under 3 months. PBMCs were isolated by Ficoll-Paque density gradient centrifugation, using 8 to 10 ml of fresh peripheral blood as the starting material. The clonotype comes from an adult man with Graves' ophthalmopathy. The material sequenced was peripheral blood.

CDR3 DNA: TGTGCCAGCTCACCACCAGGGATCTACGAGCAGTACTTC. The encoded protein is CASSPPGIYEQYF. The V and J genes are TRBV7-2 and TRBJ2-7; D possibly corresponds to TRBD1 (5 bases). CDR1 is SGHTA, CDR2 FQGNSA, per germline. This CDR3 spans 13 amino acids. V dropped 8 bases and J dropped 3 bases, with 14 bases sitting between them.